Listed below are T cell receptor beta chains from one sample, sequenced in a study of shared clonotypes between healthy human individuals. Produced via immunoSEQ multiplex PCR; TCRdb's table is partial and in-frame only. The sample lists around 2.5 million clones, 90% to 95% occurring once. Sequencing input: naive CD4+ T cells from PBMCs. The receptors derive from a man between 18 and 29 years old in good health. Some clones in this sample may be carry-over from other donors' samples. The CDR3 runs from the conserved cysteine through the conserved F or W. Each record gives: V gene, D gene, clone size, J gene, CDR3 DNA, CDR3 protein. The D gene is left open where the match is weak. Some rows have no size entry. The others give once, few or many, or a class for an expanded clone.

TRBV15	-	-	TRBJ2-7	TGTGCCACCAGCATCTCCCCACGAGAAGAGCAGTACTTC	CATSISPREEQYF
TRBV19	TRBD2	-	TRBJ2-1	TGTGCCAGTAGTGGTGGACTAGCGGGAGCAATCCCCTACAATGAGCAGTTCTTC	CASSGGLAGAIPYNEQFF
TRBV28	-	-	TRBJ2-7	TGTGCCAGCAGTCCCCTGGGCCAGGGGGGTTACGAGCAGTACTTC	CASSPLGQGGYEQYF
TRBV28	-	-	TRBJ2-7	TGTGCCAGCAGCTTCCTAGACAGGAGAGCCTCCTACGAGCAGTACTTC	CASSFLDRRASYEQYF
TRBV28	-	-	TRBJ1-4	TGTGCCAGCCGGGCAACTAATGAAAAACTGTTTTTT	CASRATNEKLFF
TRBV28	-	-	TRBJ1-4	TGTGCCAGCAGTTTACAGGGTAATAATGAAAAACTGTTTTTT	CASSLQGNNEKLFF
TRBV7-8	-	-	TRBJ1-1	TGTGCCAGCAGCTTAGTCCAGGGGAACACTGAAGCTTTCTTT	CASSLVQGNTEAFF
TRBV5-4	TRBD2	-	TRBJ2-7	TGTGCCAGCAGCTTGGGGCCATCGGGGAGGGACGAGCAGTACTTC	CASSLGPSGRDEQYF
TRBV10-3	TRBD1	-	TRBJ2-1	TGTGCCATCAGACGGGACAGGGGAAGTGAGCAGTTCTTC	CAIRRDRGSEQFF
TRBV19	-	-	TRBJ1-5	TGTGCGACCCGGGACGTCCGCAATCAGCCCCAGCATTTT	CATRDVRNQPQHF
TRBV19	TRBD1	-	TRBJ1-2	TGTACCAGTAGTATCGGGACAGCAACCTATGGCTACACCTTC	CTSSIGTATYGYTF
TRBV2	-	-	TRBJ1-1	TGTGCCAGCAGTGTGCAGATGAACACTGAAGCTTTCTTT	CASSVQMNTEAFF
TRBV28	TRBD1	-	TRBJ2-7	TGTGCCAGCAGTGGGCGACAGGGGTATCCCAATTACGAGCAGTACTTC	CASSGRQGYPNYEQYF
TRBV9	-	-	TRBJ1-5	TGTGCCAGCAGCCTTGGGGCTCCTAGCAATCAGCCCCAGCATTTT	CASSLGAPSNQPQHF
TRBV12-5	TRBD2	-	TRBJ2-1	TGTGCTAGTGGTTTCCGGACTAGCGGGAGGAATGAGCAGTTCTTC	CASGFRTSGRNEQFF
TRBV5-5	TRBD1	-	TRBJ1-2	TGTGCCAGCAGCTTGGAGTTTAGACAGGGGGTTGCTGGCTACACCTTC	CASSLEFRQGVAGYTF
TRBV9	-	-	TRBJ2-5	TGTGCCAGCAGCGTTTTAGTTGGTGAGACCCAGTACTTC	CASSVLVGETQYF
TRBV6-5	TRBD1	-	TRBJ1-6	TGTGCCAGTCGTGACAGGGCTTCATCACCCCTCCACTTT	CASRDRASSPLHF
TRBV18	-	-	TRBJ2-7	TGTGCCAGCTCAGTCGGGGGACAAGTGGGCGAGCAGTACTTC	CASSVGGQVGEQYF
TRBV6-1	TRBD2	-	TRBJ2-7	TGTGCCAGCAGGAGGGGACTAGCGGTTTACGAGCAGTACTTC	CASRRGLAVYEQYF
TRBV5-6	-	once	TRBJ1-4	TGTGCCAGCAGCTTGGGGGACCGCCAGGAAAAACTGTTTTTT	CASSLGDRQEKLFF
TRBV15	TRBD2	once	TRBJ2-1	TGTGCCACCAGGCCCCGGCTTCAGCGGGGTAAGGATGAGCAGTTCTTC	CATRPRLQRGKDEQFF
TRBV29-1	TRBD1	-	TRBJ1-2	TGCAGCGTTGACTCGGGTGCAGGGGGCATGAGCTACACCTTC	CSVDSGAGGMSYTF
TRBV6-1	TRBD1	-	TRBJ1-2	TGTGCCAGCAGTGACCCCCGGGACAGGGGGCTGAACTATGGCTACACCTTC	CASSDPRDRGLNYGYTF
TRBV11-2	-	-	TRBJ1-3	TGTGCCAGCAGCGCCTCAAGGGTAGGAAACACCATATATTTT	CASSASRVGNTIYF
TRBV29-1	TRBD2	-	TRBJ2-7	TGCAGCGTTCTTGTAGCGGGAGGGAACTACGAGCAGTACTTC	CSVLVAGGNYEQYF
TRBV6-6	TRBD1	-	TRBJ1-5	TGTGCCAGCAGTCAGACAGGGGTAAATCAGCCCCAGCATTTT	CASSQTGVNQPQHF
TRBV19	TRBD2	-	TRBJ2-3	TGTGCCAGTAGCCAGACTAGCGGGAGGTTTATGGGGGATACGCAGTATTTT	CASSQTSGRFMGDTQYF
TRBV19	-	-	TRBJ2-2	TGTGCCGGTGCGTCCAGCGTGAACACCGGGGAGCTGTTTTTT	CAGASSVNTGELFF
TRBV7-8	-	-	TRBJ1-4	TGTGCCAGCAGCTTAGGGACCGGACTGTTTTTT	CASSLGTGLFF
TRBV27	-	-	TRBJ1-1	TGTGCCAGCAGAAGGGTACTGCAGGCCGGTCGCACTGAAGCTTTCTTT	CASRRVLQAGRTEAFF
TRBV18	-	-	TRBJ2-3	TGTGCCAGCTCACCACCGTCCACGACCACAGATACGCAGTATTTT	CASSPPSTTTDTQYF
TRBV21-1	-	-	TRBJ2-7	TGTGCCAGCAGCGTTCGGACTAGCGGGAACTACGAGCAGTACTTC	CASSVRTSGNYEQYF
TRBV7-9	-	-	TRBJ2-5	TGTGCCAGCAGCCCCGACAGACGAGAGACCCAGTACTTC	CASSPDRRETQYF
TRBV28	-	-	TRBJ1-4	TGTGCCAGCAGTTGGGGTGAAAAACTGTTTTTT	CASSWGEKLFF
TRBV9	-	-	TRBJ1-2	TGTGCCAGCAGCGTAGAGGCCGCCCAGGAATATGGCTACACCTTC	CASSVEAAQEYGYTF
TRBV30	TRBD1	-	TRBJ1-1	TGTGCCTGGAGAGTTACCGGCAGGGGGCCTGAAGCTTTCTTT	CAWRVTGRGPEAFF
TRBV6-5	-	-	TRBJ1-4	TGTGCCAGCGGGGTGGGGAATGAAAAACTGTTTTTT	CASGVGNEKLFF
TRBV29-1	-	-	TRBJ2-7	TGCAGCGTGGGCCTACGGAGCTCCTACGAGCAGTACTTC	CSVGLRSSYEQYF
TRBV7-3	-	-	TRBJ2-2	TGTGCCAGCAGCTCGGTGGGGACCGGGGAGCTGTTTTTT	CASSSVGTGELFF
TRBV7-9	-	-	TRBJ1-2	TGTGCCAGCAGCTTAGGAGGGAAGGGTGGCTACACCTTC	CASSLGGKGGYTF